The sequence of this TCR beta chain was determined in a study of tumor-infiltrating lymphocytes in primary liver carcinoma. Overall study results and limits: Left bulk and unsorted, the samples did not allow CD4+ and CD8+ repertoires to be compared.

This clonotype occurred many times. Its antigen is not known. The V end was cut by 7 bases, the J end by 1 base, with 13 bases between. From germline, CDR1 is MNHEY and CDR2 SVGAGI. The CDR3 is 14 amino acids. The blood RNA (from unsorted whole blood) was obtained, and germline DNA was also extracted. A constant-region primer primed TCR beta cDNA synthesis from roughly 510 ng of total RNA. Three nested multiplex PCR rounds, a slightly modified ARM-PCR method, built the TCR beta libraries. It was with TRBV1-TRBV30 forward primers and a C-beta reverse primer that the first two PCR rounds were run, at around 10 cycles each. TCRdb independently ran MiXCR on the multiplex PCR reads; one entry per CDR3 protein. The table records nearly 200,000 distinct CDR3 sequences, roughly two thirds of them present only once.

The clonotype was recovered from a woman aged 55-69 years with primary liver carcinoma and hepatitis B virus infection. J is TRBJ2-5 and V is TRBV6-5; D possibly corresponds to TRBD2 (6 bases). The sample taken for sequencing was peripheral blood. The CDR3 protein is CASKEWRGQETQYF. CDR3 DNA: TGTGCCAGCAAGGAGTGGAGGGGCCAAGAGACCCAGTACTTC.